This passage covers 22 T cell receptor beta chains from one sample sequenced in a study of blood T cell repertoires in COVID-19. The table came from immunoSEQ multiplex PCR; TCRdb's copy has only in-frame clones and leaves some out. The top ten hold 2% to 2.5% of the sample, which has some 300,000 clones, around 89% seen once. Sequencing was carried out using PBMCs or T cells enriched from blood (not recorded which). All receptors come from a woman aged 60-75 years in a cohort exposed to, infected with or recovered from COVID-19 (not recorded which).

The chain recombines TRBV28 with TRBJ2-2; TRBD2 agrees at 9 bases. Germline trimming cut 3 bases from V and 12 bases from J; bases unmatched to any gene: 14. The CDR3 runs to 16 residues. CDR1 is MDHEN and CDR2 is SYDVKM in the germline V gene. The CDR3 sequence is CASSFSTSGPYPQLFF. CDR3 DNA sequence: TGTGCCAGCAGTTTCTCGACTAGCGGTCCCTACCCGCAGCTGTTTTTT. Combining the CDR3 with reference TRBV28 and TRBJ2-2 gives the whole variable domain DVKVTQSSRYLVKRTGEKVFLECVQDMDHENMFWYRQDPGLGLRLIYFSYDVKMKEKGDIPEGYSVSREKKERFSLILESASTNQTSMYLCASSFSTSGPYPQLFFGEGSRLTVL.

This rearrangement joins TRBV4-1 to TRBJ2-1; 9 bases align to TRBD2. Germline lookup yields CDR1 MGHRA and CDR2 YSYEKL. The trim removed 4 bases at V and 5 bases at J, leaving 6 bases unmatched. The CDR3 is made up of 15 amino acids. CDR3 sequence (DNA): TGCGCCAGCAGCCCGGCGGGGGGGTCACACAATGAGCAGTTCTTC. It codes for CASSPAGGSHNEQFF.

V is TRBV7-3 and J is TRBJ2-3; 10 bases agree with TRBD2. V trimming: 2 bases; J trimming: 4 bases; junction bases outside the gene matches: 15. The CDR3 spans 19 residues. Germline V gene data show CDR1 as SGHTA and CDR2 as FQGTGA. CDR3 residues: CASSLGRELAGEGADTQYF. The CDR3 nucleotides read TGTGCCAGCAGCTTAGGGAGAGAGCTAGCGGGAGAGGGGGCAGATACGCAGTATTTT.

The chain uses TRBV18 and TRBJ2-1, with 13 bases fitting TRBD2. CDR1 KGHSH and CDR2 LQKENI come from the germline V gene. V lost 4 bases to trimming and J lost 10 bases; unmatched junction nucleotides: 4. The CDR3 sequence is 14 residues long. Here the CDR3 reads CASSLSGLAGEQFF. CDR3 nucleotides: TGTGCCAGCTCACTTTCGGGACTAGCGGGAGAGCAGTTCTTC.

V usage is TRBV23-1 and J usage is TRBJ1-5; the D gene is possibly TRBD1 (6 bases). TRBV23-1 is treated as an ORF (open reading frame) with a function not yet certain. The length of the CDR3 is 20 residues. With 1 base removed from V and 0 bases from J, the gap between germline ends came to 22 bases. The CDR3 DNA reads as TGCGCCAGCAGTCAATTAGGGCCAGGGGATGGATGCAATAGCAATCAGCCCCAGCATTTT. Amino acids: CASSQLGPGDGCNSNQPQHF.

The chain joins TRBV2 to TRBJ1-1; 10 nucleotides match TRBD1. V shed 5 bases and J 1 base; nucleotides not matched to a gene: 7. CDR3 length equals 16 residues. Looked up from germline, CDR1 is SNHLY and CDR2 is FYNNEI. CDR3 sequence reads: CASSPGRTGGNTEAFF. The DNA for the CDR3 is TGTGCCAGCAGTCCAGGGCGGACAGGGGGGAACACTGAAGCTTTCTTT.

The chain couples TRBV24-1 to TRBJ2-2; tentatively, D is TRBD1 (5 bases). This CDR3 comprises 16 residues. V was trimmed by 6 bases and J by 0 bases, leaving 13 bases between them. Germline loops: CDR1 KGHDR, CDR2 SFDVKD. The CDR3 sequence is CATSLDSPSNTGELFF. The CDR3 region has the DNA TGTGCCACCAGTTTAGACAGTCCTTCGAACACCGGGGAGCTGTTTTTT.

The V and J genes are TRBV21-1 and TRBJ2-7; TRBD1 is the table's D call, not checked against the DNA. TRBV21-1 is listed as a pseudogene. This CDR3 is 15 amino acids long. CDR3 nucleotide sequence: TGTGCCAGCAGCAAAAAAACGACAACCCCCTACGAGCAGTACTTC. Translated, it gives CASSKKTTTPYEQYF.

The chain has TRBV9 and TRBJ2-7; 11 bases map to TRBD2. Trimming at V came to 3 bases and at J to 2 bases, leaving 4 bases not matched to a gene. CDR1 is SGDLS, CDR2 YYNGEE, per germline. This CDR3 region has 15 residues. Here the CDR3 DNA reads TGTGCCAGCAGCGACGGGACTAGCGGACCCTACGAGCAGTACTTC. This encodes CASSDGTSGPYEQYF.

The table lists this clone with a count of one. The genes are TRBV5-4 and TRBJ2-3; 10 nucleotides align to TRBD2. The CDR3 spans 14 residues. CDR1 is SGHNT and CDR2 is YYREEE in the germline V gene (reference sequence). Trimming removed 3 bases from V and 8 bases from J; junction bases left unmatched: 6. For the CDR3, the DNA is TGTGCCAGCAGCTCAGCTGGGACTAGCGCTACGCAGTATTTT. Its protein product is CASSSAGTSATQYF.

This clone showed up just a few times. This sequence joins TRBV7-6 and TRBJ2-2; 7 nucleotides match TRBD1. Per the germline V gene, CDR1 is SGHVS and CDR2 is FNYEAQ. The V segment lost 5 bases and the J segment 3 bases; nucleotides outside the gene matches: 6. There are 15 residues in the CDR3. This CDR3 reads CASSRRTGDTGELFF. The DNA of the CDR3 is TGTGCCAGCAGCCGCCGGACAGGCGACACCGGGGAGCTGTTTTTT.

This sequence joins TRBV23-1 and TRBJ2-2; 13 bases align to TRBD2. TRBV23-1 falls under the ORF class, with uncertain function. The CDR3 has 17 residues. The ends lost 4 bases at V and 7 bases at J; junction bases unmatched: 9. The DNA of the CDR3 is TGCGCCAGCAGTCTAGACAGGACTAGCGGGAGTATCGGGGAGCTGTTTTTT. Translated, it gives CASSLDRTSGSIGELFF.

CDR3 nucleotide sequence: TGCGCCAGCAGCTTGGAGAGCCAGGGGGCTGGAAACACCATATATTTT. This gives the protein CASSLESQGAGNTIYF. V is TRBV5-1 and J is TRBJ1-3; 7 bases agree with TRBD1. The germline CDR1 and CDR2 sequences are SGHRS and YFSETQ. The CDR3 is made up of 16 amino acids. Trimming at V came to 0 bases and at J to 2 bases, leaving 5 bases not matched to a gene.

This chain uses TRBV19 with TRBJ2-2; D uncertain. CDR3 length: 16 amino acids. Germline CDR1 is LNHDA and CDR2 is SQIVND (reference sequence). Trimming removed 6 bases at V and 0 bases at J, with 14 bases between. The CDR3 region has the DNA TGTGCCAGTAGCCCCGGTGCAGGCGCGAACACCGGGGAGCTGTTTTTT. This encodes CASSPGAGANTGELFF.

This rearrangement joins TRBV2 to TRBJ1-1, with D tentatively TRBD1 (5 bases). Between the trimmed V and J ends, which lost 5 bases and 2 bases, there was a span of 15 bases. The CDR3 contains 15 residues. Germline V gives CDR1 SNHLY, CDR2 FYNNEI. The CDR3 bases are TGTGCCAGCAGTTTCCAGGGTATTCTCAACACTGAAGCTTTCTTT. Residues: CASSFQGILNTEAFF.

The chain combines TRBV6-2 or TRBV6-3 with TRBJ2-7; weak D call: TRBD2 (6 bases). V lost 3 bases, J lost 2 bases, and 11 bases lay in between. The germline V gene encodes CDR1 MNHEY and CDR2 SVGEGT. The CDR3 covers 14 residues. CDR3 sequence (DNA): TGTGCCAGCAGTTATGGAGGGCTCACCTACGAGCAGTACTTC. Protein: CASSYGGLTYEQYF.

This clone turned up a few times. The genes are TRBV4-1 and TRBJ1-5; 7 nucleotides agree with TRBD1. The germline V gene encodes CDR1 MGHRA and CDR2 YSYEKL. This CDR3 spans 17 amino acids. After removal of 0 bases from V and 4 bases from J, the junction contained 9 bases not matched to a gene. CDR3 residues: CASSQEGGRGTNQPQHF. The CDR3 DNA sequence: TGCGCCAGCAGCCAAGAAGGGGGCAGGGGGACAAATCAGCCCCAGCATTTT.

This chain joins TRBV11-2 and TRBJ2-3, with TRBD2 matching over 14 bases. V lost 4 bases and J lost 3; bases outside the gene matches: 3. The CDR3 is 16 amino acids. Germline assignment: CDR1 SGHAT and CDR2 FQNNGV. CDR3 in amino acids: CASSSTSGRDTDTQYF. As DNA, the CDR3 is TGTGCCAGCAGCTCGACTAGCGGGAGGGATACAGATACGCAGTATTTT.

CDR3 amino acids: CSVASGKRHNEQFF. In nucleotides, the CDR3 is TGCAGCGTTGCTAGCGGCAAGAGACACAATGAGCAGTTCTTC. The chain joins TRBV29-1 to TRBJ2-1; 7 nucleotides line up with TRBD2. The V segment lost 4 bases and the J segment 5 bases; nucleotides outside the gene matches: 8. CDR3 length: 14 amino acids. Germline V lookup: CDR1 SQVTM, CDR2 ANQGSEA.

This sequence joins TRBV15 and TRBJ1-2, with TRBD1 as a possible D gene (6 bases). Trimming cost V 1 base and J 4 bases, with 7 bases left between them. Germline V gives CDR1 LNHNV, CDR2 YYDKDF (reference sequence). The CDR3 totals 13 residues. CDR3 loop: CATSRGTVYGYTF. CDR3 bases: TGTGCCACCAGCAGAGGGACAGTCTATGGCTACACCTTC.

V and J are TRBV2 and TRBJ2-2; D perhaps matches TRBD1 (5 bases). The length of the CDR3 is 14 residues. V lost 4 bases and J 7 bases, leaving 13 bases between the germline ends. The germline V gene encodes CDR1 SNHLY and CDR2 FYNNEI. The CDR3 sequence is CASSGGHLGGELFF. Here the CDR3 DNA reads TGTGCCAGCAGTGGCGGACATCTCGGCGGGGAGCTGTTTTTT.

The V and J genes are TRBV30 and TRBJ2-7; D is perhaps TRBD2 (5 bases). The CDR3 length is 14 residues. Germline CDR1 is GTSNPN and CDR2 is SVGIG (reference sequence). Trimming pared 0 bases from V and 2 bases from J, leaving 11 bases between. CDR3 loop: CAWSVLDGAYEQYF. The CDR3 DNA is TGTGCCTGGAGTGTACTGGACGGGGCCTACGAGCAGTACTTC.